These 30 T cell receptor beta chains came from one sample sequenced in a study of T-cell reconstitution after alpha-beta-depleted transplantation in children. Unique molecular identifiers were used to barcode this TCRbeta library. A single record per CDR3 protein comes from TCRdb applying MiXCR to the PCR reads. Among about 7,600 distinct CDR3 sequences, roughly 5% were seen once, and the ten largest hold roughly 25%. Sequencing used PBMCs, mostly from graft donor cells, obtained 180 days after TCRalphabeta/CD19-depleted stem cell transplant. The receptor source for this set is a child under two years old who had a stem cell transplant for acute myeloid leukemia, so the T cells may come from the graft donor.

The sample holds many counts of this clonotype. The chain uses TRBV7-2 and TRBJ2-7, with 8 positions matching TRBD1. The germline gives CDR1 SGHTA, CDR2 FQGNSA. This CDR3 is built from 14 residues. With 6 bases clipped from V and 6 bases from J, the junction kept 10 bases outside the gene matches. The chain's CDR3 is CASRTLSDRGEQYF. In DNA, the CDR3 is TGTGCCAGCAGAACCCTCAGCGACAGGGGCGAGCAGTACTTC.

The rearrangement joins TRBV5-1 to TRBJ1-2, with D possibly being TRBD1 (5 bases). V gave up 0 bases and J gave up 6 bases, with 15 bases separating them. From germline, CDR1 is SGHRS and CDR2 YFSETQ. This CDR3 has 15 residues. CDR3 in amino acids: CASSLEGTQRDGYTF. CDR3 DNA: TGCGCCAGCAGCTTGGAGGGGACCCAAAGGGATGGCTACACCTTC. The full variable domain, with the rest looked up from reference TRBV5-1 and TRBJ1-2, is KAGVTQTPRYLIKTRGQQVTLSCSPISGHRSVSWYQQTPGQGLQFLFEYFSETQRNKGNFPGRFSGRQFSNSRSEMNVSTLELGDSALYLCASSLEGTQRDGYTFGSGTRLTVV.

This clonotype was counted many times. The J gene is TRBJ2-5, the V gene TRBV7-2, with TRBD2 identical over 9 bases. V shed 1 base and J 2 bases; nucleotides not matched to a gene: 2. Per the germline V gene, CDR1 is SGHTA and CDR2 is FQGNSA. The CDR3 totals 15 residues. CDR3 residues: CASSLVAGGQETQYF. The DNA for the CDR3 is TGTGCCAGCAGCTTAGTGGCGGGAGGGCAAGAGACCCAGTACTTC.

This clonotype is medium-sized in the sample. The chain is built from TRBV20-1 and TRBJ2-7, with 8 bases identical to TRBD1. The CDR3 loop spans 14 amino acids. V lost 1 base to trimming and J lost 4 bases; unmatched junction nucleotides: 6. Germline CDR1 DFQATT, CDR2 SNEGSKA (reference sequence). The CDR3 sequence: CSARGGDRRYEQYF. DNA of the CDR3: TGCAGTGCTAGAGGAGGGGACAGGAGATACGAGCAGTACTTC.

By sample share, this clonotype is medium-sized. The chain uses TRBV7-9 and TRBJ2-3; D may be TRBD1 or TRBD2 (5 bases each). The CDR3 covers 12 residues. Germline V gives CDR1 SEHNR, CDR2 FQNEAQ (reference sequence). V dropped 5 bases and J dropped 7 bases, with 10 bases sitting between them. The CDR3 DNA is TGTGCCAGCAGCGTAGGGGAGTATACGCAGTATTTT. Translation: CASSVGEYTQYF.

Many counts were recorded for this clonotype. V usage is TRBV7-9 and J usage is TRBJ2-7; TRBD2 agrees at 11 bases. Germline CDR1 reads SEHNR; CDR2 reads FQNEAQ (reference sequence). V dropped 5 bases and J dropped 5; count of bases not matched to a gene: 14. The CDR3 runs 17 residues. The CDR3 loop reads CASSRNRGSGRVDEQYF. The CDR3 nucleotides are TGTGCCAGCAGCCGAAATCGGGGTAGCGGGAGGGTCGACGAGCAGTACTTC.

V gene TRBV5-8 combines with J gene TRBJ2-3; TRBD1 matches 8 bases. The V gene's germline CDR1 is SGHTS and CDR2 YDEGEE. Trimming took 8 bases from V and 4 from J; bases not matched to a gene: 12. CDR3 length equals 15 residues. Here the CDR3 reads CARGPRDRTADTQYF. CDR3 coding DNA: TGTGCCAGGGGACCCCGGGACAGGACTGCAGATACGCAGTATTTT.

This clonotype showed up many times. The chain uses TRBV29-1 and TRBJ2-3; 8 bases are shared with TRBD2. This CDR3 spans 18 amino acids. With 7 bases clipped from V and 1 base from J, the junction kept 19 bases outside the gene matches. The germline CDR1 and CDR2 sequences are SQVTM and ANQGSEA. In DNA, the CDR3 is TGCAGCGCTCTGTACTACCGGGAGGGCCACGGTCGCACAGATACGCAGTATTTT. It specifies CSALYYREGHGRTDTQYF.

This clonotype was observed many times. J is TRBJ1-4 and V is TRBV5-1, with TRBD1 matching 7 bases. V dropped 0 bases and J dropped 4; count of bases not matched to a gene: 3. The CDR3 length is 15 residues. Germline-derived CDR1 and CDR2 are SGHRS and YFSETQ. The CDR3 loop reads CASSLAQGGNEKLFF. The DNA of the CDR3 is TGCGCCAGCAGCTTGGCCCAGGGGGGTAATGAAAAACTGTTTTTT. The full variable domain, its missing parts supplied by reference TRBV5-1 and TRBJ1-4, is KAGVTQTPRYLIKTRGQQVTLSCSPISGHRSVSWYQQTPGQGLQFLFEYFSETQRNKGNFPGRFSGRQFSNSRSEMNVSTLELGDSALYLCASSLAQGGNEKLFFGSGTQLSVL.

The sample holds many counts of this clonotype. This sequence joins TRBV3-1 and TRBJ1-5; 7 bases fit TRBD1. V was pared by 0 bases and J by 6 bases, with 5 bases of the junction left unmatched. This CDR3 has 15 residues. Germline V gene lookup returns CDR1 LGHDT and CDR2 YNNKEL (reference sequence). The CDR3: CASSQEAGGSQPQHF. CDR3 bases: TGTGCCAGCAGCCAAGAGGCAGGGGGAAGTCAGCCCCAGCATTTT.

Relative to its sample, this clonotype is medium-sized. V usage is TRBV20-1 and J usage is TRBJ1-1, with no clear D. The V end lost 4 bases, the J end lost 2 bases, and 14 bases lay between the germline ends. The germline V gene encodes CDR1 DFQATT and CDR2 SNEGSKA (reference sequence). This CDR3 is built from 14 residues. This CDR3 reads CSAILLRGNTEAFF. CDR3 DNA: TGCAGTGCTATTCTTCTTCGAGGAAACACTGAAGCTTTCTTT.

This clonotype was detected ten times or more. The gene calls are TRBV3-2 and TRBJ2-5; the D segment call TRBD2 is taken from the table without a DNA check. TRBV3-2 constitutes a pseudogene. This CDR3 spans 15 amino acids. CDR3 in amino acids: CASSHDKVLQETQYF. As DNA, the CDR3 is TGTGCCAGCAGTCATGACAAAGTCCTGCAAGAGACCCAGTACTTC.

This clonotype is medium-sized within its sample. The V gene is TRBV6-2 or TRBV6-3, the J gene TRBJ2-1; D gene uncertain. Germline CDR1 is MNHEY and CDR2 is SVGEGT. Between the trimmed V and J ends, which lost 1 base and 10 bases, there was a span of 8 bases. The CDR3 is 12 amino acids. The CDR3 is CASSYLAWEQFF. CDR3 coding DNA: TGTGCCAGCAGTTACTTAGCATGGGAGCAGTTCTTC.

This clonotype was seen at least ten times. This chain connects TRBV10-3 to TRBJ2-3; tentative D call: TRBD1 (6 bases). V lost 6 bases and J lost 0, with 13 bases in between. CDR1 and CDR2 (germline): ENHRY, SYGVKD. The CDR3 consists of 15 residues. CDR3 sequence reads: CAIRPTGSSTDTQYF. CDR3 sequence (DNA): TGTGCCATCAGGCCAACAGGGTCTAGCACAGATACGCAGTATTTT.

The sample holds many counts of this clonotype. V and J are TRBV7-3 and TRBJ2-5, with no clear D. The CDR3 spans 13 residues. From germline, CDR1 is SGHTA and CDR2 FQGTGA. Deletions cut 1 base from V and 4 bases from J, with 7 bases between. CDR3: CASSLMHLETQYF. The CDR3 nucleotides read TGTGCCAGCAGCTTAATGCATCTAGAGACCCAGTACTTC.

This clonotype counts as medium-sized. This rearrangement joins TRBV7-9 to TRBJ2-7; possible D gene TRBD1, 5 bases. Trimming removed 5 bases from V and 6 bases from J, with 14 bases in between. Germline-derived CDR1 and CDR2 are SEHNR and FQNEAQ (reference sequence). CDR3 size: 13 residues. CDR3 loop: CASSRLQGGEQYF. The CDR3 DNA reads as TGTGCCAGCAGCCGGCTTCAGGGCGGCGAGCAGTACTTC. Full variable domain (remainder filled in from reference TRBV7-9 and TRBJ2-7): DTGVSQNPRHKITKRGQNVTFRCDPISEHNRLYWYRQTLGQGPEFLTYFQNEAQLEKSRLLSDRFSAERPKGSFSTLEIQRTEQGDSAMYLCASSRLQGGEQYFGPGTRLTVT.

The sample holds many counts of this clonotype. V usage is TRBV15 and J usage is TRBJ1-3; the match to TRBD1 covers 7 bases. The CDR3 is 15 amino acids. The V gene's germline CDR1 is LNHNV and CDR2 YYDKDF (reference sequence). The junction had 3 bases not matched to a gene; V was cut back by 4 bases and J by 0 bases. The CDR3 here is CATSTGDSSGNTIYF. In DNA form, the CDR3 reads TGTGCCACCAGCACAGGGGACAGCTCTGGAAACACCATATATTTT. Combining the CDR3 with reference TRBV15 and TRBJ1-3 gives the whole variable domain DAMVIQNPRYQVTQFGKPVTLSCSQTLNHNVMYWYQQKSSQAPKLLFHYYDKDFNNEADTPDNFQSRRPNTSFCFLDIRSPGLGDTAMYLCATSTGDSSGNTIYFGEGSWLTVV.

This clonotype was detected ten times or more. J is TRBJ2-4 and V is TRBV5-1; the match to TRBD1 covers 7 bases. The CDR3 covers 19 residues. Germline assignment: CDR1 SGHRS and CDR2 YFSETQ. The V segment lost 4 bases and the J segment 0 bases; nucleotides outside the gene matches: 16. The CDR3 nucleotides are TGCGCCAGCAGCCCTAGGACAGGCGCTTTGGCCACAGCCAAAAACATTCAGTACTTC. Translation: CASSPRTGALATAKNIQYF.

The V gene is TRBV13, the J gene TRBJ2-7, with D unresolved. The CDR3 totals 14 residues. V was pared by 4 bases and J by 7 bases, with 17 bases between. Germline CDR1 and CDR2: PRHDT and FYEKMQ (reference sequence). This CDR3 reads CASSSDLTPGEQYF. Here the CDR3 DNA reads TGTGCCAGCAGCTCCGACCTCACCCCAGGAGAGCAGTACTTC.

This clonotype was observed a single time. This chain uses TRBV7-1 with TRBJ2-7, with no clear D. TRBV7-1 is recorded as an ORF, its role being uncertain. CDR3 length equals 14 residues. Trimming shortened V by 10 bases and J by 2 bases, and 18 bases separated the two germline ends. The CDR3 here is CAMSSGSTPYEQYF. The CDR3 DNA is TGTGCCATGAGCTCCGGGTCAACCCCCTACGAGCAGTACTTC.

There are many counts of this clonotype. The chain recombines TRBV4-3 with TRBJ2-5; D is unresolved. Trimming cost V 0 bases and J 4 bases, with 6 bases left between them. The CDR3 sequence is 13 residues long. The germline V gene encodes CDR1 LGHNA and CDR2 YSLEER. The DNA for the CDR3 is TGCGCCAGCAGCCAAGATGTGGGAGAGACCCAGTACTTC. Protein product: CASSQDVGETQYF.

This clonotype has a count of ten or more. This chain joins TRBV6-2 or TRBV6-3 and TRBJ1-1; 8 nucleotides line up with TRBD1. V was pared by 6 bases and J by 8 bases, with 8 bases of the junction left unmatched. CDR3 length: 13 amino acids. Germline V gives CDR1 MNHEY, CDR2 SVGEGT. Here the CDR3 DNA reads TGTGCCAGCAGCTCCCGCCAGGGGGCGGAAGCTTTCTTT. Its protein product is CASSSRQGAEAFF.

This clonotype was seen repeatedly, ten times or more. This chain uses TRBV11-1 with TRBJ2-3; D might be TRBD2 (5 bases). CDR3 length equals 14 residues. The V gene lost 0 bases and the J gene lost 5 bases, with 9 bases spanning the gap. The germline V gene encodes CDR1 SGHAT and CDR2 FQDESV (reference sequence). The CDR3 DNA follows: TGTGCCAGCAGCTTAGCGGGAGACCTAGATACGCAGTATTTT. Its translation: CASSLAGDLDTQYF.

This clonotype appeared many times. V gene TRBV10-3 combines with J gene TRBJ1-1, with D perhaps TRBD1 (6 bases). Between the trimmed V and J ends, which lost 1 base and 3 bases, there was a span of 6 bases. Germline values: CDR1 ENHRY, CDR2 SYGVKD. This CDR3 is built from 13 residues. For the CDR3, the DNA is TGTGCCATCAGTGAGTACAGGGACACTGAAGCTTTCTTT. Protein sequence: CAISEYRDTEAFF.

This clonotype was recorded at least ten times. The V gene is TRBV5-1, the J gene TRBJ2-3; TRBD2 agrees at 11 bases. After removal of 1 base from V and 2 bases from J, the junction contained 12 bases not matched to a gene. The CDR3 totals 19 residues. Looked up from germline, CDR1 is SGHRS and CDR2 is YFSETQ. The CDR3: CASSLIFRLAGGYTDTQYF. The CDR3 DNA reads TGCGCCAGCAGCTTGATTTTTAGGCTAGCGGGAGGATACACAGATACGCAGTATTTT.

This clonotype was recorded many times. The J gene is TRBJ2-1, the V gene TRBV7-6; TRBD1 is a possible D gene (6 bases). Trimming took off 3 bases at V and 9 bases at J, with 9 bases between the two ends. The length of the CDR3 is 12 residues. Germline V lookup: CDR1 SGHVS, CDR2 FNYEAQ. For the CDR3, the DNA is TGTGCCAGCAGCTTGGGGGCAGGTGAGCAGTTCTTC. As protein: CASSLGAGEQFF.

This clonotype was seen repeatedly, ten times or more. This chain uses TRBV12-3 or TRBV12-4 with TRBJ2-1; D tentatively fits TRBD1 or TRBD2 (5 bases each). Trimming removed 6 bases at V and 11 bases at J, with 11 bases between. The CDR3 consists of 11 residues. Here the CDR3 reads CASRRDGKQFF. Written as DNA, the CDR3 is TGTGCCAGCAGACGGGACGGTAAGCAGTTCTTC.

This clonotype was picked up one time. V is TRBV7-2 and J is TRBJ1-3; no clear D. Trimming removed 1 base at V and 3 bases at J, with 16 bases between. This CDR3 region has 17 residues. Germline loops: CDR1 SGHTA, CDR2 FQGNSA. Written as DNA, the CDR3 is TGTGCCAGCAGCTTAGTAGGCCCCCGGAGCCTTGGAAACACCATATATTTT. Translated, it gives CASSLVGPRSLGNTIYF.

This clonotype ranks as medium-sized. The rearrangement uses TRBV29-1 and TRBJ2-7, with TRBD1 identical over 8 bases. There are 13 residues in the CDR3. Trimming removed 4 bases from V and 7 bases from J; junction bases left unmatched: 9. Germline V gene sequence: CDR1 SQVTM, CDR2 ANQGSEA. The CDR3 nucleotides are TGCAGCGTTGGGCGGGACAGGCTAGGGGAGCAGTACTTC. Translated: CSVGRDRLGEQYF.

The gene calls are TRBV6-1 and TRBJ2-7, with a weak D call TRBD2 (5 bases). The CDR3 loop spans 14 amino acids. The V gene lost 1 base and the J gene lost 5 bases, with 12 bases spanning the gap. Germline assignment: CDR1 MNHNS and CDR2 SASEGT. This CDR3 is CASSEGRGSDEQYF. CDR3 in DNA: TGTGCCAGCAGTGAAGGGAGAGGGTCCGACGAGCAGTACTTC.